This is a list of T cell receptor beta chains from one sample in a study of T cell repertoires in cytomegalovirus infection. TCRdb used MiXCR to reprocess the reads, holding one entry per CDR3 protein. The profile covers around 250,000 distinct CDR3 sequences, with about 15% appearing a single time and roughly half taken by the ten largest. Sequencing was done on a sample of CD8+ T cells from PBMCs. The receptors were sampled from a human donor in good health (CMV status not recorded). Some clones in this sample may be carry-over from other donors' samples. The CDR3 runs from the conserved cysteine through the conserved F or W. The D gene is left open where the match is weak. The size of a clone is reported for some rows only, either as once, few or many, or as a class for expanded clones.

>TRBJ1-6|-|few|TRBV7-6
TGTGCCAGCAGCTTAGCCATCACAGATGGTTCACCCCTCCACTTT
CASSLAITDGSPLHF
>TRBJ2-1|TRBD1|few|TRBV20-1
TGCAGTGCTAGACGGACAGGGCACAATGAGCAGTTCTTC
CSARRTGHNEQFF
>TRBJ2-1|TRBD1|-|TRBV3-1
TGTGCCAGCGGACAGGGGGCTGGTGAGCAGTTCTTC
CASGQGAGEQFF
>TRBJ2-3|TRBD1|few|TRBV5-5
TGTGCCAGCAGCCCCGGGACAGGGGGTTTGACAGATACGCAGTATTTT
CASSPGTGGLTDTQYF
>TRBJ1-1|-|-|TRBV5-6
TGTGCCAGCAGCTTGGAAGGAGGGCTGAGGAGGAACACTGAAGCTTTCTTT
CASSLEGGLRRNTEAFF
>TRBJ2-7|TRBD1|few|TRBV5-6
TGTGCCAGCAGCTGGGGGACAGCGGCCTACGAGCAGTACTTC
CASSWGTAAYEQYF
>TRBJ1-3|TRBD1|-|TRBV9
TGTGCCAGCAGCGTAGGGACAGGGGGAAACACCATATATTTT
CASSVGTGGNTIYF
>TRBJ1-1|TRBD1|few|TRBV7-9
TGTGCCAGCCCAAAGACAGGGTCTAATTGGGTTTTCTTT
CASPKTGSNWVFF
>TRBJ2-7|-|few|TRBV3-1
TGTGCCAGCAGCCAAGCGGACAGCTCCTACGAGCAGTACTTC
CASSQADSSYEQYF
>TRBJ2-7|TRBD1|-|TRBV20-1
TGCAGTGTATGGCAGGGGGAGTACGAGCAGTACTTC
CSVWQGEYEQYF
>TRBJ2-7|-|many|TRBV6-2/TRBV6-3
TGTGCCAGCAGTTACTCGTACGAGGGAGCCATCTACGAGCAGTACTTC
CASSYSYEGAIYEQYF
>TRBJ2-1|TRBD2|-|TRBV10-3
TGTGCCATCAGTGAAATATTAGCGGGGGGGCCATACAATGAGCAGTTCTTC
CAISEILAGGPYNEQFF
>TRBJ1-5|TRBD1|many|TRBV7-6
TGTGCCAGCAGCTTAGCACAGGGGGCGGCCCAGCCCCAGCATTTT
CASSLAQGAAQPQHF
>TRBJ1-5|-|-|TRBV2
TGTGCCAGCAGTGACAGGGGACCTTATAGCAATCAGCCCCAGCATTTT
CASSDRGPYSNQPQHF
>TRBJ2-3|-|-|TRBV5-5
TGTGCCAGCAGCGGACCGGGGATAGGTACGCAGTATTTT
CASSGPGIGTQYF
>TRBJ2-1|-|-|TRBV6-2/TRBV6-3
TGTGCCAGCAGTTACGTCCTCGATGATGAGCAGTTCTTC
CASSYVLDDEQFF
>TRBJ2-1|-|-|TRBV5-6
TGTGCCAGCAGCTTGGGAGGGGAGCAGTCCTTC
CASSLGGEQSF
>TRBJ2-3|-|many|TRBV6-2/TRBV6-3
TGTGCCAGCAGTTACGGCTTCGTGGATACGCAGTATTTT
CASSYGFVDTQYF
>TRBJ2-1|TRBD2|many|TRBV7-8
TGTGCCACCACTTACGGGGGGGCCGCCGGTGAGCAGTTCTTC
CATTYGGAAGEQFF
>TRBJ1-1|-|many|TRBV7-6
TGTGCCAGCAGCCCCCAGGCAGGGATGGTTCGGGGCACTGAAGCTTTCTTT
CASSPQAGMVRGTEAFF
>TRBJ2-1|TRBD1|many|TRBV7-9
TGTGCCAGCAGCTCCGGACAGGAGAACAATGAGCAGTTCTTC
CASSSGQENNEQFF
>TRBJ2-7|-|-|TRBV29-1
TGCAGCGTTCCAGGGGCCAACTCCTACGAGCAGTACTTC
CSVPGANSYEQYF
>TRBJ1-1|-|few|TRBV6-2/TRBV6-3
TGTGCCAGCAGTTACCCCAGTGGGGCGGGGGACACTGAAGCTTTCTTT
CASSYPSGAGDTEAFF
>TRBJ2-2|TRBD1|-|TRBV5-8
TGTGCCAGCAGCCGACGGGACAGGGGGCTTACCGGGGAGCTGTTTTTT
CASSRRDRGLTGELFF
>TRBJ1-1|-|-|TRBV6-1
TGTGCCGTGACATCCTTTCACAGGACTAAGAACACTGAAGCTTTCTTT
CAVTSFHRTKNTEAFF
>TRBJ2-5|TRBD2|-|TRBV29-1
TGCAGCGTTGAGAGGACTAGCGGGGGCACAGAGACCCAGTACTTC
CSVERTSGGTETQYF
>TRBJ2-3|-|-|TRBV19
TGTGCCAGTAGTATAGGAAGCGTGGCGGGGGCTGACACAGATACGCAGTATTTT
CASSIGSVAGADTDTQYF
>TRBJ2-3|-|few|TRBV20-1
TGCAGTGCTAGCCGGGAGACAGATACGCAGTATTTT
CSASRETDTQYF
>TRBJ2-7|TRBD2|-|TRBV28
TGTGCCAGCAGTTTAATCGGGAGCGGGGGTTACGAGCAGTACTTC
CASSLIGSGGYEQYF
>TRBJ2-7|TRBD1|many|TRBV28
TGTGCCAGCAGTTTCCGGACAGGGGGCAATTACGAGCAGTACTTC
CASSFRTGGNYEQYF
>TRBJ2-7|TRBD1|many|TRBV7-9
TGTGCCAGCAGCGGAGACAGGGGGATACTCTACGAGCAGTACTTC
CASSGDRGILYEQYF
>TRBJ2-6|TRBD1|many|TRBV7-2
TGTGCCAGCAGCCTACCGGGACAGGGGGTGTACGGGGCCAACGTCCTGACTTTC
CASSLPGQGVYGANVLTF
>TRBJ2-7|-|-|TRBV20-1
TGCAGTGCTAGTTTGGCCTACGAGCAGTACTTC
CSASLAYEQYF
>TRBJ1-1|-|few|TRBV4-3
TGCGCCAGCAGCCAACTATATGAGGGGACGAACACTGAAGCTTTCTTT
CASSQLYEGTNTEAFF
>TRBJ1-6|-|many|TRBV28
TGTGCCAGCACTGGAGACAGAAACATTTCACCCCTCCACTTT
CASTGDRNISPLHF
>TRBJ2-2|-|-|TRBV5-1
TGCGCCAGCAGCCCGAGCGTGGCCGCCACCGGGGAGCTGTTTTTT
CASSPSVAATGELFF
>TRBJ1-4|-|many|TRBV12-3/TRBV12-4
TGTGCCAGCAGCCCCCATGGGATCGGCGAAAAACTGTTTTTT
CASSPHGIGEKLFF
>TRBJ2-1|TRBD2|many|TRBV5-1
TGCGCCAGCAGCCAAGCGGGGGCCTACAATGAGCAGTTCTTC
CASSQAGAYNEQFF
>TRBJ2-2|-|few|TRBV27
TGTGCCAGCAGAGGGACAACGAACACCGGGGAGCTGTTTTTT
CASRGTTNTGELFF